Below, one T cell receptor (beta chain) is given with its context. Its specificity is unknown. This sample was taken from a study of cytomegalovirus exposure and HLA in healthy donors. The study, taken as a whole, reports: Later analysis demonstrated an association between a missense DCLRE1C variant and TCR beta V- and J-gene trimming. One cluster of highly shared sequence variants probably arose as a sequencing artifact.

Vbeta (60) and Jbeta (13) primers were used in the PCR. Sequencing was performed with immunoSEQ multiplex PCR; in TCRdb, only in-frame clones are kept and a portion is missing. The sample contains roughly 150,000 clones, around four fifths of which appear only once. V was pared by 1 base and J by 1 base, with 7 bases between. Germline-derived CDR1 and CDR2 are SGHTA and FQGTGA. This CDR3 contains 14 residues. The V gene is TRBV7-3, the J gene TRBJ1-1; D gene ambiguous. This receptor was identified in a male donor in good health and CMV-seronegative. Sequencing input: PBMCs. As DNA, the CDR3 is TGTGCCAGCAGCTTAAATCTAGGGAACACTGAAGCTTTCTTT. Translation gives CASSLNLGNTEAFF.